Included here is one TCR beta chain sequence, with context. CDR1 and CDR2 (germline): MNHEY, SMNVEV (reference sequence). The V gene lost 3 bases and the J gene lost 1 base, with 7 bases spanning the gap. This CDR3 has 13 amino acids. The data were produced by immunoSEQ multiplex PCR, yet TCRdb's version contains in-frame clones alone and is incomplete. The sample holds approximately 490,000 clones; 70% to 80% are singletons and the top ten take more than 0.01%. These data belong to a study of shared T cell receptors in the human thymus. The same sample was also used in a study of human thymus T cells. That study adds: Donation was from healthy Finnish infants who were having corrective surgery that addressed congenital heart defects. During corrective heart surgery, resections were taken, and the thymus tissue came from them. Gene usage for V and J segments appeared biased in thymic and blood repertoires.

The chain joins TRBV27 to TRBJ2-7; no reliable D call. Sequencing was performed on thymocytes. This TCR was recovered from a boy in the first two years of life with a congenital heart defect. The CDR3 loop reads CASSFRLSYEQYF. CDR3 nucleotide sequence: TGTGCCAGCAGTTTCCGGTTATCCTACGAGCAGTACTTC.